This T cell receptor (beta chain) was identified in a study of human T cells and chemical hapten exposure. Time point noted: pre-sensitization, week 0. Sample treatment: therapeutic diphenylcyclopropenone sensitization with weekly scalp DPC. The CDR3 is made up of 11 amino acids. V gave up 1 base and J gave up 8 bases, with 3 bases separating them. Germline V lookup: CDR1 SEHNR, CDR2 FQNEAQ (reference sequence). TCRdb reprocessed the RACE reads with MiXCR, giving one entry per CDR3 protein. The sample includes roughly 100,000 distinct CDR3 sequences, roughly an eighth seen only once; the top ten take around 1.6%.

The clonotype comes from a woman in her forties or fifties with alopecia areata. Some clones in this sample may be carry-over from other donors' samples. The specimen comprised whole blood, sampled in connection with sensitization to the hapten diphenylcyclopropenone (DPC). This rearrangement joins TRBV7-9 to TRBJ2-1; D uncertain. The CDR3 DNA reads as TGTGCCAGCAGCTTAGAGTATGAGCAGTTCTTC. Its translation is CASSLEYEQFF.